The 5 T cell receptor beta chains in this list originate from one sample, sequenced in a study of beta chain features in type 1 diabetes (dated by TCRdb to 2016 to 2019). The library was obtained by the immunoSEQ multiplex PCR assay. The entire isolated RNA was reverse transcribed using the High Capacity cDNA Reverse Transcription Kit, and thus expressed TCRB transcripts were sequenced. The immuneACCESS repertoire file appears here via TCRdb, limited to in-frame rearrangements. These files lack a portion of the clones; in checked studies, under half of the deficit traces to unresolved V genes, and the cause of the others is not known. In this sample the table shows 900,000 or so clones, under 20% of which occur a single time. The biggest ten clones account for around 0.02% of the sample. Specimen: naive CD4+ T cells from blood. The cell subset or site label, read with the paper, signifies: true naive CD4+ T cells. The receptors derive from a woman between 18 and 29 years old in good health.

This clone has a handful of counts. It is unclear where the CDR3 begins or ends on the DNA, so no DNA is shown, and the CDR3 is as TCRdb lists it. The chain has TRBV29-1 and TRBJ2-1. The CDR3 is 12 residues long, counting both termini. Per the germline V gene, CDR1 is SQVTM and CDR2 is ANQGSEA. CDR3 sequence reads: CSVVGWGAGEFF.

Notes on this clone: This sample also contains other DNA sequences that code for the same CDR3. The CDR3 DNA reads TGTGCCATCAGTGAGAGTAGGACCGGGGAGCTGTTTTTT. Protein: CAISESRTGELFF. The J gene is TRBJ2-2, the V gene TRBV10-3, with D uncertain. Germline V lookup: CDR1 ENHRY, CDR2 SYGVKD. CDR3 length: 13 residues. Trimming took off 2 bases at V and 5 bases at J, with 6 bases between the two ends.

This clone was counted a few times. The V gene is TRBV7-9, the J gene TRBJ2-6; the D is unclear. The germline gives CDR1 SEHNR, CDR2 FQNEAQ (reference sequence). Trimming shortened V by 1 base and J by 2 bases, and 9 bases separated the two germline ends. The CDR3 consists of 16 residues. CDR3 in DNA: TGTGCCAGCAGCTTAGGGTCTCCCCCTGGGGCCAACGTCCTGACTTTC. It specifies CASSLGSPPGANVLTF.

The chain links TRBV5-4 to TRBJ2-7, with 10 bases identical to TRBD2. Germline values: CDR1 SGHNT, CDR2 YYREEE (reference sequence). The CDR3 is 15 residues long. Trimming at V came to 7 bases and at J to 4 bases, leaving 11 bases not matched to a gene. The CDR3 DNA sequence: TGTGCCAGCGGCCCTCGGGGACTAGCGAAATACGAGCAGTACTTC. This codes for CASGPRGLAKYEQYF.

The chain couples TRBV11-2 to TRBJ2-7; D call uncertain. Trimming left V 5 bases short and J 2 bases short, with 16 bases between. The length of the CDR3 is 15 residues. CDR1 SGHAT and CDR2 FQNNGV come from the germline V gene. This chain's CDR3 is CASSPGSRRAYEQYF. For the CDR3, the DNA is TGTGCCAGCAGCCCAGGCTCGCGGAGAGCCTACGAGCAGTACTTC.